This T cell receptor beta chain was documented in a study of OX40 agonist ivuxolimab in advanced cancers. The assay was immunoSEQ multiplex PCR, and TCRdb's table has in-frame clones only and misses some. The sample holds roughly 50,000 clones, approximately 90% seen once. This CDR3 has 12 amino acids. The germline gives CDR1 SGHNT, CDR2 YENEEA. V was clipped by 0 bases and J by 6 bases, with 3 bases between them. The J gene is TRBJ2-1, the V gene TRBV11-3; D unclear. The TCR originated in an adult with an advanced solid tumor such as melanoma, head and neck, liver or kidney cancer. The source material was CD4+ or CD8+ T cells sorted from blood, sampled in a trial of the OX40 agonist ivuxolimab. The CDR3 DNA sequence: TGTGCCAGCAGCTTAGAAACCAATGAGCAGTTCTTC. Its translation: CASSLETNEQFF.